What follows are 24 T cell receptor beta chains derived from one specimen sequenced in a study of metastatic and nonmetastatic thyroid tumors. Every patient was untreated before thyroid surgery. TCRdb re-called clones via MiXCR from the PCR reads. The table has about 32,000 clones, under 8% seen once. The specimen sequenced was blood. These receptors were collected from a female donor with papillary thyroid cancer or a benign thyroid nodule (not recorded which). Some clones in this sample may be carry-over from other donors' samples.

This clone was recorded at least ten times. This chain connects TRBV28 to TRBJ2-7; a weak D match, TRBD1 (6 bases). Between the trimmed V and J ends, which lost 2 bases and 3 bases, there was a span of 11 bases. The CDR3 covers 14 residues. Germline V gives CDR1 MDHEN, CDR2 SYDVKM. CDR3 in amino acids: CASSLAGTNYEQYF. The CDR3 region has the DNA TGTGCCAGCAGTTTAGCCGGGACAAACTACGAGCAGTACTTC.

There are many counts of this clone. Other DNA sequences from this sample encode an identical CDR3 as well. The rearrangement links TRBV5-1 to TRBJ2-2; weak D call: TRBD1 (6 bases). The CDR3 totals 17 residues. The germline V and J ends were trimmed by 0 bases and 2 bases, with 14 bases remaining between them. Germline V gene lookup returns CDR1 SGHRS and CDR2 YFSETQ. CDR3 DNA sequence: TGCGCCAGCAGCTTGGGACACAGGGATCCCAACACCGGGGAGCTGTTTTTT. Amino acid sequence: CASSLGHRDPNTGELFF.

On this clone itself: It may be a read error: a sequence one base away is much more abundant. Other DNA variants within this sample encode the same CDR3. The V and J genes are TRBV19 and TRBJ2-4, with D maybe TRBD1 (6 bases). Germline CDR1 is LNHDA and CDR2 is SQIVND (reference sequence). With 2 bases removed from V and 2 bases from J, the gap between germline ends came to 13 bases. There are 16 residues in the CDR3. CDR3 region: CASSISGERTKNIQYF. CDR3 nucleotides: TGTGCCAGTAGTATATCAGGGGAGCGTACCAAAAACATTCAGTACTTC.

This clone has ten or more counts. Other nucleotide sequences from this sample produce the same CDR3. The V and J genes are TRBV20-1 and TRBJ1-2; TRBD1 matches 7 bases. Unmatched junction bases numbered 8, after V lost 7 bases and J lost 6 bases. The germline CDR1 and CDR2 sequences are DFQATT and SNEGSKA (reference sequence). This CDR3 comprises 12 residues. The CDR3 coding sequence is TGCAGTGTTCCGGACAGGAATGATGGCTACACCTTC. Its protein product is CSVPDRNDGYTF.

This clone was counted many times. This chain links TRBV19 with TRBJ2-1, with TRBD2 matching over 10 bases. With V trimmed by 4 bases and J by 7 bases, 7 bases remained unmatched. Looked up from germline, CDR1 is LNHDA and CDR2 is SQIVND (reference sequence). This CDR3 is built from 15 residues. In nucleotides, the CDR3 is TGTGCCAGTAGTACACCTAGCGGGAGTTTTAATGAGCAGTTCTTC. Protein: CASSTPSGSFNEQFF.

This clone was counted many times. The CDR3: CSARADSYEQYF. CDR3 DNA sequence: TGCAGTGCTAGAGCGGACTCCTACGAGCAGTACTTC. The chain employs TRBV20-1 and TRBJ2-7; D unresolved. The CDR3 runs 12 residues. Germline-derived CDR1 and CDR2 are DFQATT and SNEGSKA (reference sequence). V was pared by 1 base and J by 0 bases, with 4 bases between.

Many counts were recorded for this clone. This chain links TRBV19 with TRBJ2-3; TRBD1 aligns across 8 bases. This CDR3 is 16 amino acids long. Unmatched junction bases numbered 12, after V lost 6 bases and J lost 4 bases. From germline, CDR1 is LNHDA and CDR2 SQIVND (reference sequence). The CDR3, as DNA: TGTGCCAGTAGGCGCGCCGGGACAGGAGGCCCAGATACGCAGTATTTT. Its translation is CASRRAGTGGPDTQYF.

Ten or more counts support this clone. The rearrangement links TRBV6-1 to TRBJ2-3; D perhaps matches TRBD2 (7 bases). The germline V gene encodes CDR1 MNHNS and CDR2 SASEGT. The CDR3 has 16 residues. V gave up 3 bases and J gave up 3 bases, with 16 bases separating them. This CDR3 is CASSDLDRRGTDTQYF. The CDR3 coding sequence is TGTGCCAGCAGTGACCTCGACAGGCGGGGGACAGATACGCAGTATTTT.

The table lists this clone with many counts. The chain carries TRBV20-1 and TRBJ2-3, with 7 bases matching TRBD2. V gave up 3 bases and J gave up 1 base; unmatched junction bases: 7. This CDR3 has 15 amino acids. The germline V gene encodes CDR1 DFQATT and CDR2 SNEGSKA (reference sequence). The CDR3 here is CSASRSGGGTDTQYF. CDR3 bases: TGCAGTGCTAGCCGCTCGGGGGGTGGCACAGATACGCAGTATTTT.

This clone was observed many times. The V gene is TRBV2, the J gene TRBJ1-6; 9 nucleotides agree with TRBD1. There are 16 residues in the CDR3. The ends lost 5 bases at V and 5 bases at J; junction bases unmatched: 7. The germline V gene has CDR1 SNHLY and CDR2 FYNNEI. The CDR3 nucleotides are TGTGCCAGCAGTTCCAAGACAGGGGGAGATAATTCACCCCTCCACTTT. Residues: CASSSKTGGDNSPLHF.

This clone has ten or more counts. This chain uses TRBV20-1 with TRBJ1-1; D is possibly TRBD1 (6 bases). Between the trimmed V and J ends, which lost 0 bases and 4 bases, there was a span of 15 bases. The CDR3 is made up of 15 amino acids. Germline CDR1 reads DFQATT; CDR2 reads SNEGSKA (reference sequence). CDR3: CSARDPGGRGTEAFF. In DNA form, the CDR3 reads TGCAGTGCTAGAGATCCGGGAGGCAGGGGCACTGAAGCTTTCTTT.

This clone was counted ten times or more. The CDR3 loop is CSARGTGPNTEAFF. CDR3 nucleotide sequence: TGCAGTGCTAGAGGTACAGGTCCAAACACTGAAGCTTTCTTT. J is TRBJ1-1 and V is TRBV20-1, with a tentative D call TRBD1 (5 bases). The CDR3 contains 14 residues. The germline gives CDR1 DFQATT, CDR2 SNEGSKA (reference sequence). V was clipped by 1 base and J by 2 bases, with 11 bases between them.

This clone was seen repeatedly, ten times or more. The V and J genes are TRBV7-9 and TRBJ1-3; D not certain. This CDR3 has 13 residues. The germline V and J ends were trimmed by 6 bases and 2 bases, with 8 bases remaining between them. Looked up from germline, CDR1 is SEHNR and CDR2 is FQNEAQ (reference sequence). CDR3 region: CASSLSAGNTIYF. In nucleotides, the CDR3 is TGTGCCAGCAGTCTCTCTGCTGGAAACACCATATATTTT. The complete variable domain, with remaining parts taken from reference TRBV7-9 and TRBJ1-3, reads DTGVSQNPRHKITKRGQNVTFRCDPISEHNRLYWYRQTLGQGPEFLTYFQNEAQLEKSRLLSDRFSAERPKGSFSTLEIQRTEQGDSAMYLCASSLSAGNTIYFGEGSWLTVV.

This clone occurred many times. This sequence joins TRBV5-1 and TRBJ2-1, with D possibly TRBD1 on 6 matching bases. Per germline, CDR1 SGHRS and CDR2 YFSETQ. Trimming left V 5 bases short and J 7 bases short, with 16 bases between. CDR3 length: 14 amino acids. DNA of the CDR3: TGCGCCAGCAGATTGTACAGGGAGTTGAATGAGCAGTTCTTC. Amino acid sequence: CASRLYRELNEQFF.

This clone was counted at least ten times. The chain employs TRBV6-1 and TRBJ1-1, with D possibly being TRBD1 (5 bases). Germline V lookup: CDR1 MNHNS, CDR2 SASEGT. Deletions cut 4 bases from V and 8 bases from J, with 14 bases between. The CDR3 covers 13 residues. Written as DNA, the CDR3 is TGTGCCAGCAGTGCCCCAGGGACGGACGAAGCTTTCTTT. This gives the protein CASSAPGTDEAFF.

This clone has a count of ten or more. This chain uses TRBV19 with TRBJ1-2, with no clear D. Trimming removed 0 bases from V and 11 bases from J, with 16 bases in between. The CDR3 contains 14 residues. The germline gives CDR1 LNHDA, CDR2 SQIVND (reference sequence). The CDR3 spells CASSIDSTNPRYTF. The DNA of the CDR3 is TGTGCCAGTAGTATAGATTCGACCAACCCGAGGTACACCTTC.

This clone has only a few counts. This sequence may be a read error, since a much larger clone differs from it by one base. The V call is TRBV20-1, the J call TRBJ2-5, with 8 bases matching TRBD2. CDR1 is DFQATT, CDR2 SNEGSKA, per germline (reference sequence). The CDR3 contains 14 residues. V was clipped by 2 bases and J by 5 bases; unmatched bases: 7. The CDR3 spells CSARSGGLAETQYF. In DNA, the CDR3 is TGCAGTGCTAGATCCGGTGGACTAGCTGAGACCCAGTACTTC.

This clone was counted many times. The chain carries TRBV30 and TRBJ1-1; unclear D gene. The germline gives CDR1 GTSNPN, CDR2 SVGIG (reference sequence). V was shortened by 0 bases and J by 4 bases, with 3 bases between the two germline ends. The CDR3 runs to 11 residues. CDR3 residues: CAWSVLTEAFF. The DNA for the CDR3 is TGTGCCTGGAGTGTACTCACTGAAGCTTTCTTT. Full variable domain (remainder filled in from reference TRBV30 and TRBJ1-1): SQTIHQWPATLVQPVGSPLSLECTVEGTSNPNLYWYRQAAGRGLQLLFYSVGIGQISSEVPQNLSASRPQDRQFILSSKKLLLSDSGFYLCAWSVLTEAFFGQGTRLTVV.

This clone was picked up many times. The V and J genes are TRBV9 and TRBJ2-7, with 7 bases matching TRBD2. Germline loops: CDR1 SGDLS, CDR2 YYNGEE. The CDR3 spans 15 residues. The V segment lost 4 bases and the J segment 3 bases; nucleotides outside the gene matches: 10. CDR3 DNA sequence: TGTGCCAGCAGCTTAGGTCGCGGGGGAAGCTACGAGCAGTACTTC. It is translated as CASSLGRGGSYEQYF. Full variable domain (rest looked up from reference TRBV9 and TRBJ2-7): DSGVTQTPKHLITATGQRVTLRCSPRSGDLSVYWYQQSLDQGLQFLIQYYNGEERAKGNILERFSAQQFPDLHSELNLSSLELGDSALYFCASSLGRGGSYEQYFGPGTRLTVT.

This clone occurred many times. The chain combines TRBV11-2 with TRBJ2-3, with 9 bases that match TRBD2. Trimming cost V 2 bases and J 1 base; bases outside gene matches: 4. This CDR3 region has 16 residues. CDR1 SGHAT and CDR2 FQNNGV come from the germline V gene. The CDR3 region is CASSLWRGGGTDTQYF. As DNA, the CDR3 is TGTGCCAGCAGCTTATGGCGGGGGGGAGGCACAGATACGCAGTATTTT.

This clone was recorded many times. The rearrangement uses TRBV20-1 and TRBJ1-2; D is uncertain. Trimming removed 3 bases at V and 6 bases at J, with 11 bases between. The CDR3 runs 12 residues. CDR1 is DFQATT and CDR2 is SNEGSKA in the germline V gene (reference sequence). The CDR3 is CSARGIHHGYTF. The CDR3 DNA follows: TGCAGTGCTAGGGGGATCCACCATGGCTACACCTTC.

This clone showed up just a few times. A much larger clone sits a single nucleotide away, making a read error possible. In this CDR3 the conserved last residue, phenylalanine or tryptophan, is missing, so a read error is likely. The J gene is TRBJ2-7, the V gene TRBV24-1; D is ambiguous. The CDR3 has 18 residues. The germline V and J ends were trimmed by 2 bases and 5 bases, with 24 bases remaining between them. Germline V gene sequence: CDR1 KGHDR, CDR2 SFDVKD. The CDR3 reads CATSDSLTRLKFSNEQYL. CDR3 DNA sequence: TGTGCCACCAGTGATTCCCTCACAAGGCTTAAGTTTTCGAACGAGCAGTACCTC.

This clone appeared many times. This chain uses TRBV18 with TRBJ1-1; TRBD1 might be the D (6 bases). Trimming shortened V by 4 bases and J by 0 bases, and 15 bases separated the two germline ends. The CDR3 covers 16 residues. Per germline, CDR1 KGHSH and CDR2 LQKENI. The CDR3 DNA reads TGTGCCAGCTCACAAACCGGCACAGGGCTGAACACTGAAGCTTTCTTT. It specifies CASSQTGTGLNTEAFF.

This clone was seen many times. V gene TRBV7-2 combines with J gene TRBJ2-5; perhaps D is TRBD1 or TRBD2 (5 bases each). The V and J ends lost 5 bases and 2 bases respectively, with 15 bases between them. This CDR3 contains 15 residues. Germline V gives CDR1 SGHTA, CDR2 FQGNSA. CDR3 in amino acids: CASSPGDVEQETQYF. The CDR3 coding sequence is TGTGCCAGCAGCCCTGGGGACGTCGAACAAGAGACCCAGTACTTC.